One sample yielded the 3 T cell receptor beta chains listed below, sequenced in a study of CD8+CD57+ T cells in acquired aplastic anemia. Investigators profiled TCR beta VDJ and CDR3 from genomic DNA template. TCRdb fed the reads into MiXCR, producing one record per CDR3 protein. The top ten hold about 45% of the sample, which has under 200,000 distinct CDR3 sequences, less than 65% seen once. The specimen was sorted CD4+, CD8+, or CD8+CD57+ T cells (not recorded which) from PBMCs. Source of these receptors: a human donor with severe aplastic anemia or a healthy control (not recorded which).

In this sample, this clonotype turned up a few times. A read error may be the cause here, since a much bigger clone is one base away. The genes are TRBV12-3 or TRBV12-4 and TRBJ1-1; D remains ambiguous. The CDR3 runs 13 residues. V was trimmed by 6 bases and J by 0 bases, leaving 8 bases between them. The CDR3 DNA is TGTGCCAGCAGGTGGGCAGTGAACACTGAAGCTTTCTTT. It specifies CASRWAVNTEAFF.

The chain is built from TRBV20-1 and TRBJ2-7; 12 nucleotides match TRBD2. The V gene's germline CDR1 is DFQATT and CDR2 SNEGSKA (reference sequence). The J segment lost 2 bases and the V segment lost 3 bases, leaving 8 bases of the junction unmatched. This CDR3 has 16 amino acids. CDR3 region: CSARGSLAGGPYEQYF. The CDR3, as DNA: TGCAGTGCTAGGGGATCACTAGCGGGGGGCCCCTACGAGCAGTACTTC.

This clonotype was detected once. The chain combines TRBV15 with TRBJ1-4; D is ambiguous. This CDR3 has 15 residues. CDR1 is LNHNV, CDR2 YYDKDF, per germline (reference sequence). The ends were cut back, 0 bases at V and 5 bases at J, with 10 bases in the middle. CDR3 nucleotide sequence: TGTGCCACCAGCAGAGATTTGGCAGCAAATGAAAAACTGTTTTTT. Translation: CATSRDLAANEKLFF.